Below, 24 T cell receptor beta chains from the same sample are listed, as sequenced in a study of T cells in Graves' hyperthyroidism and ophthalmopathy. Authors of the study amplified TCR beta CDR3 regions from RNA transcripts. A set of HTBI primers served as the primers for a first-round RT-PCR of the TCR CDR3. MiXCR, applied by TCRdb to the multiplex PCR reads, yields one record per CDR3 protein. The sample contains more than 300,000 distinct CDR3 sequences, approximately 15% of which appear only once. Sequences were obtained from blood. The receptors here all came from a woman aged 60-75 years with Graves' hyperthyroidism.

The table lists this clonotype with many counts. This rearrangement joins TRBV27 to TRBJ2-7; D is uncertain. CDR1 and CDR2 (germline): MNHEY, SMNVEV (reference sequence). The CDR3 is 14 residues long. Trimming pared 5 bases from V and 2 bases from J, leaving 13 bases between. CDR3 DNA sequence: TGTGCCAGCAGTCAAACGGGCCCCACCTACGAGCAGTACTTC. Residues: CASSQTGPTYEQYF.

The sample holds many counts of this clonotype. The rearrangement uses TRBV5-1 and TRBJ2-1; 7 bases agree with TRBD1. The junction had 9 bases not matched to a gene; V was cut back by 0 bases and J by 9 bases. The CDR3 contains 15 residues. CDR1 SGHRS and CDR2 YFSETQ come from the germline V gene. The CDR3 sequence is CASSLEQGKGREQFF. The CDR3 DNA reads TGCGCCAGCAGCTTGGAACAGGGGAAAGGTCGTGAGCAGTTCTTC.

Details on this clonotype: This may be a read error, as it is one base from a much larger clone. V gene TRBV11-3 combines with J gene TRBJ2-1; possibly TRBD2 for D (5 bases). The CDR3 is made up of 14 amino acids. Germline values: CDR1 SGHNT, CDR2 YENEEA. The CDR3 region is CASSFRRSYSEQFF. The DNA of the CDR3 is TGTGCCAGCAGCTTCCGGAGGTCCTACAGTGAGCAGTTCTTC. Using reference TRBV11-3 and TRBJ2-1 for the parts outside the CDR3, the full variable domain is EAGVVQSPRYKIIEKKQPVAFWCNPISGHNTLYWYLQNLGQGPELLIRYENEEAVDDSQLPKDRFSAERLKGVDSTLKIQPAELGDSAVYLCASSFRRSYSEQFFGPGTRLTVL.

This clonotype has at least ten counts. The J gene is TRBJ2-7, the V gene TRBV24-1; D unclear. The CDR3 length is 13 residues. Trimming pared 5 bases from V and 2 bases from J, leaving 9 bases between. Germline V gene data show CDR1 as KGHDR and CDR2 as SFDVKD. The CDR3 reads CATSGGGAYEQYF. The CDR3 DNA sequence: TGTGCCACCAGTGGTGGCGGAGCCTACGAGCAGTACTTC.

This clonotype was seen repeatedly, ten times or more. The CDR3 region has the DNA TGCAGTGCTAGAGTTAGCGGGAGTCCCTACAATGAGCAGTTCTTC. Protein product: CSARVSGSPYNEQFF. V and J are TRBV20-1 and TRBJ2-1; TRBD2 matches at 9 bases. The germline CDR1 and CDR2 sequences are DFQATT and SNEGSKA (reference sequence). The CDR3 length is 15 residues. With 1 base clipped from V and 2 bases from J, the junction kept 3 bases outside the gene matches.

This clonotype has a handful of counts. The chain employs TRBV28 and TRBJ2-7, with a possible D match to TRBD1 (5 bases). The CDR3 runs to 17 residues. Germline loops: CDR1 MDHEN, CDR2 SYDVKM. Between the trimmed V and J ends, which lost 1 base and 2 bases, there was a span of 18 bases. DNA of the CDR3: TGTGCCAGCAGTTTATCAAAGACAGTCTGGGGTGCCTACGAGCAGTACTTC. It encodes CASSLSKTVWGAYEQYF.

This clonotype came up many times. The V gene is TRBV6-2 or TRBV6-3, the J gene TRBJ2-5; TRBD1 agrees at 7 bases. CDR1 is MNHEY, CDR2 SVGEGT, per germline. The CDR3 length is 11 residues. V dropped 7 bases and J dropped 4; count of bases not matched to a gene: 0. The CDR3 spells CASNRGETQYF. CDR3 DNA sequence: TGTGCCAGCAACAGGGGAGAGACCCAGTACTTC.

J is TRBJ1-4 and V is TRBV19; TRBD1 aligns across 8 bases. This CDR3 has 16 residues. CDR1 is LNHDA and CDR2 is SQIVND in the germline V gene (reference sequence). J lost 0 bases, V lost 5 bases, and 5 bases had no gene match. In DNA, the CDR3 is TGTGCCAGTAGTGACGACAGGGGTGCAACTAATGAAAAACTGTTTTTT. This codes for CASSDDRGATNEKLFF.

This clonotype is a singleton in its sample. V is TRBV5-6 and J is TRBJ2-1, with TRBD2 matching over 8 bases. This CDR3 spans 17 amino acids. J gave up 0 bases and V 4 bases, and 9 bases lay outside the gene matches. Germline V CDR1 and CDR2: SGHDT, YYEEEE. The CDR3 DNA sequence: TGTGCCAGCAGCCCCGGGAGCGGGAGTAGCTCCTACAATGAGCAGTTCTTC. It codes for CASSPGSGSSSYNEQFF.

The J gene is TRBJ1-2, the V gene TRBV27; 8 nucleotides agree with TRBD1. The length of the CDR3 is 15 residues. J gave up 3 bases and V 5 bases, and 8 bases lay outside the gene matches. Germline V gene data show CDR1 as MNHEY and CDR2 as SMNVEV (reference sequence). Here the CDR3 reads CASSPPGDRHYGYTF. The CDR3 region has the DNA TGTGCCAGCAGTCCCCCGGGGGACAGGCACTATGGCTACACCTTC.

The rearrangement joins TRBV6-2 or TRBV6-3 to TRBJ2-7, with unresolved D. Germline V gene lookup returns CDR1 MNHEY and CDR2 SVGEGT. The CDR3 is made up of 14 amino acids. Trimming pared 0 bases from V and 3 bases from J, leaving 9 bases between. The DNA for the CDR3 is TGTGCCAGCAGTTACTCTGGCATAGGCTACGAGCAGTACTTC. It specifies CASSYSGIGYEQYF.

This clonotype was recorded at least ten times. The chain is built from TRBV5-1 and TRBJ1-1; D uncertain. The CDR3 consists of 13 residues. Germline CDR1 SGHRS, CDR2 YFSETQ. Trimming took 0 bases from V and 7 from J, leaving 10 bases between them. CDR3 sequence: CASSLGPGNEAFF. The CDR3 DNA sequence: TGCGCCAGCAGCTTGGGGCCGGGGAATGAAGCTTTCTTT.

The sample holds many counts of this clonotype. The chain uses TRBV24-1 and TRBJ1-2; TRBD1 matches 7 bases. Germline V lookup: CDR1 KGHDR, CDR2 SFDVKD. The CDR3 consists of 12 residues. J lost 5 bases, V lost 7 bases, and 3 bases had no gene match. Here the CDR3 reads CATSRGQYGYTF. The DNA of the CDR3 is TGTGCCACCAGCAGGGGACAGTATGGCTACACCTTC.

This clonotype was detected a few times. This rearrangement joins TRBV7-9 to TRBJ1-5; 8 bases fit TRBD1. After removal of 0 bases from V and 4 bases from J, the junction contained 11 bases not matched to a gene. The CDR3 is made up of 18 amino acids. Germline CDR1 is SEHNR and CDR2 is FQNEAQ (reference sequence). CDR3 residues: CASSLARETGDGNQPQHF. In DNA form, the CDR3 reads TGTGCCAGCAGCTTAGCAAGAGAGACAGGGGATGGGAATCAGCCCCAGCATTTT.

This clonotype was observed at least ten times. V usage is TRBV2 and J usage is TRBJ2-1; 7 nucleotides line up with TRBD2. This CDR3 contains 16 residues. Germline V lookup: CDR1 SNHLY, CDR2 FYNNEI. J was trimmed by 3 bases and V by 1 base; bases with no gene match: 6. CDR3 DNA: TGTGCCAGCAGTGAAGGTAGGCTAGCGGACTACAATGAGCAGTTCTTC. Translation gives CASSEGRLADYNEQFF.

To note about this clonotype: A much larger clone sits a single nucleotide away, making a read error possible. A read error is likely, as this CDR3 ends without the conserved phenylalanine or tryptophan. This sequence joins TRBV18 and TRBJ2-5; 8 nucleotides line up with TRBD1. CDR3 length equals 16 residues. J lost 5 bases, V lost 3 bases, and 11 bases had no gene match. Germline V gives CDR1 KGHSH, CDR2 LQKENI. Here the CDR3 DNA reads TGTGCCAGCTCACCCCCAGGACAGGGTGTCCTGGAGACCCAGTACTCC. This encodes CASSPPGQGVLETQYS.

Ten or more counts support this clonotype. V gene TRBV15 combines with J gene TRBJ2-5; 7 nucleotides match TRBD2. Germline trimming cut 3 bases from V and 3 bases from J; bases unmatched to any gene: 4. CDR1 and CDR2 (germline): LNHNV, YYDKDF (reference sequence). The CDR3 spans 14 residues. CDR3 nucleotides: TGTGCCACCAGCAGGTGGGCGGGAGAAGAGACCCAGTACTTC. This sequence encodes CATSRWAGEETQYF.

The table lists this clonotype with many counts. The rearrangement joins TRBV29-1 to TRBJ2-3; D is ambiguous. CDR1 and CDR2 (germline): SQVTM, ANQGSEA. V lost 5 bases and J lost 3, with 9 bases in between. This CDR3 has 12 residues. The CDR3 nucleotides read TGCAGCGTTCGTCTGCGTACAGATACGCAGTATTTT. This gives the protein CSVRLRTDTQYF.

This clonotype was found many times. J is TRBJ2-2 and V is TRBV7-9; no firm D call. Trimming left V 8 bases short and J 0 bases short, with 7 bases between. Germline CDR1 is SEHNR and CDR2 is FQNEAQ (reference sequence). CDR3 size: 13 residues. The DNA of the CDR3 is TGTGCCAGCCAGACGACGAACACCGGGGAGCTGTTTTTT. Protein product: CASQTTNTGELFF. Drawing the rest from reference TRBV7-9 and TRBJ2-2, the complete variable domain is DTGVSQNPRHKITKRGQNVTFRCDPISEHNRLYWYRQTLGQGPEFLTYFQNEAQLEKSRLLSDRFSAERPKGSFSTLEIQRTEQGDSAMYLCASQTTNTGELFFGEGSRLTVL.

The table lists this clonotype with a count of one. A much more abundant neighbour one base away suggests this may be a read error. V and J are TRBV20-1 and TRBJ2-2, with D possibly TRBD1 on 6 matching bases. CDR3 size: 14 residues. CDR1 DFQATT and CDR2 SNEGSKA come from the germline V gene (reference sequence). In nucleotides, the CDR3 is TGCGGTGCTAGACGGCAGGGGCTCTCCGGGGAGCTGTTTTTT. Translation gives CGARRQGLSGELFF.

The rearrangement joins TRBV11-2 to TRBJ2-1, with TRBD1 identical over 7 bases. V shed 5 bases, J shed 6 bases, and the junction held 10 bases outside the gene matches. The CDR3 contains 15 residues. Per the germline V gene, CDR1 is SGHAT and CDR2 is FQNNGV. CDR3 residues: CASSPLRDRGNEQFF. CDR3 DNA sequence: TGTGCCAGCAGCCCCCTTCGGGACAGAGGCAATGAGCAGTTCTTC.

This clonotype was detected only a few times. V and J are TRBV3-1 and TRBJ2-7; 10 bases line up with TRBD2. CDR3 size: 15 residues. J was trimmed by 1 base and V by 4 bases; bases with no gene match: 4. Germline V gives CDR1 LGHDT, CDR2 YNNKEL (reference sequence). The CDR3 sequence is CASSLGLAESYEQYF. The CDR3 DNA reads as TGTGCCAGCAGCCTAGGACTAGCGGAGTCCTACGAGCAGTACTTC.

This chain connects TRBV6-5 to TRBJ1-2; possible D gene TRBD1, 5 bases. Deletions cut 2 bases from V and 2 bases from J, with 9 bases between. This CDR3 comprises 14 residues. Germline lookup yields CDR1 MNHEY and CDR2 SVGAGI. Here the CDR3 reads CASSYGGFNYGYTF. The CDR3 nucleotides are TGTGCCAGCAGTTACGGGGGATTCAACTATGGCTACACCTTC.

This clonotype was counted only a few times. This sequence joins TRBV9 and TRBJ1-2; 7 nucleotides line up with TRBD1. Germline CDR1 reads SGDLS; CDR2 reads YYNGEE. V lost 4 bases and J lost 5; bases outside the gene matches: 11. The CDR3 contains 15 residues. This CDR3 reads CASSTGGGQRYGYTF. CDR3 nucleotide sequence: TGTGCCAGCAGCACCGGTGGGGGACAGAGATATGGCTACACCTTC.